This T cell receptor beta chain was retrieved from a study of blood T cell repertoires in COVID-19. On the study more broadly: Acute-phase and convalescent COVID-19 samples originated in the United States, Italy and Spain.

The table came from immunoSEQ multiplex PCR; TCRdb's copy has only in-frame clones and leaves some out. The sample shows approximately 89,000 clones, 80% of them seen only once. CDR1 and CDR2 (germline): SGDLS, YYNGEE. This CDR3 has 14 amino acids. V was clipped by 3 bases and J by 1 base, with 8 bases between them. The sequence was obtained from an elderly woman with acute or convalescent COVID-19. Sequenced input: peripheral blood. The chain carries TRBV9 and TRBJ1-3, with D hard to call. DNA of the CDR3: TGTGCCAGCAGCGAACTACCTTCTGGAAACACCATATATTTT. It is translated as CASSELPSGNTIYF. The full variable domain, rest sourced from reference TRBV9 and TRBJ1-3, is DSGVTQTPKHLITATGQRVTLRCSPRSGDLSVYWYQQSLDQGLQFLIQYYNGEERAKGNILERFSAQQFPDLHSELNLSSLELGDSALYFCASSELPSGNTIYFGEGSWLTVV.